Sequencing of this TCR beta chain was carried out in a study of blood T cell dynamics during melanoma immunotherapy. Overall study context: Standard first-line treatment here was pembrolizumab or nivolumab plus ipilimumab in metastatic melanoma.

This CDR3 has 12 amino acids. CDR1 is MNHEY, CDR2 SMNVEV, per germline (reference sequence). Losses at the gene ends were 8 bases for V and 2 bases for J; bases not matched to a gene: 3. The method was immunoSEQ multiplex PCR; TCRdb's version includes in-frame clones alone and lacks a portion of them. The table lists around 4,300 clones, around 96% of them singletons, with more than 1% in the top ten. Time point meaning: pre-treatment baseline. Sampling occurred pretreatment (T0) and at week 3 (W3), after cycle one of checkpoint blockade. Response was assessed by RECIST 1.1 at 12 weeks, except a couple of rapid progressors. Prior systemic cancer therapy, immunosuppressant use and other active malignancies excluded patients.

Sequences were derived from effector memory CD8+ T cells from blood, sampled from a patient treated with checkpoint blockade. This clonotype was sampled from a human donor with melanoma. The chain combines TRBV27 with TRBJ2-7, with TRBD2 identical over 7 bases. CDR3 DNA sequence: TGTGCCAGCTGGGGGGGGGCCTACGAGCAGTACTTC. It is translated as CASWGGAYEQYF.